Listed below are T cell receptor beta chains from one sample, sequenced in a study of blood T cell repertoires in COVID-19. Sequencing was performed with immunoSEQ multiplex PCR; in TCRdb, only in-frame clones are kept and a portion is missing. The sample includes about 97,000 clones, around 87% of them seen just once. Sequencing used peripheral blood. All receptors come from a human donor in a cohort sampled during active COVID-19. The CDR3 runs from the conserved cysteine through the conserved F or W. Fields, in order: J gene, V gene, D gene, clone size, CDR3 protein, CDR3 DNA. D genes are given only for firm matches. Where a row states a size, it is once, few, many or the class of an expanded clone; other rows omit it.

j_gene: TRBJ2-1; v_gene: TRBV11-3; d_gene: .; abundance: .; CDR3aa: CASSGGAGNEQFF; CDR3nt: TGTGCCAGCAGCGGGGGGGCGGGGAATGAGCAGTTCTTC
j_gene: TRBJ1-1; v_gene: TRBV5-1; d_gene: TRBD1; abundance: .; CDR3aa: CASSPRTGENTEAFF; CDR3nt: TGCGCCAGCAGCCCAAGGACAGGGGAGAACACTGAAGCTTTCTTT
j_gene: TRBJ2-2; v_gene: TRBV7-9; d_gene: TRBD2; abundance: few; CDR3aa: CASSASGAANTGELFF; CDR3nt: TGTGCCAGCAGCGCAAGCGGGGCCGCGAACACCGGGGAGCTGTTTTTT
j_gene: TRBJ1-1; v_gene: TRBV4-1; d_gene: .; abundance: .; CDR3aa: CASSQGPLGKTEAFF; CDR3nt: TGCGCCAGCAGCCAAGGCCCCCTAGGAAAAACTGAAGCTTTCTTT
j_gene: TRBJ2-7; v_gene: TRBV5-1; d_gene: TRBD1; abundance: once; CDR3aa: CASSLASRGQGSYEQYF; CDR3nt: TGCGCCAGCAGCTTGGCTTCTAGGGGACAGGGGTCCTACGAGCAGTACTTC
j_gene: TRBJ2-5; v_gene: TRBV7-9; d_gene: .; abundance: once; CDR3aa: CAISEGTQTQYF; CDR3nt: TGTGCCATCAGTGAGGGAACCCAGACCCAGTACTTC
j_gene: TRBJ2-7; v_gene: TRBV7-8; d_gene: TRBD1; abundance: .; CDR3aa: CASSLGQGTEQYF; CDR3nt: TGTGCCAGCAGCCTGGGACAGGGGACTGAGCAGTACTTC
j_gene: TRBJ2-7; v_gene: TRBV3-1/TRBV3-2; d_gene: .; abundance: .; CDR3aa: CASSHFREYSYEQYF; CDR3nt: TGTGCCAGCAGCCATTTCCGGGAGTACTCCTACGAGCAGTACTTC
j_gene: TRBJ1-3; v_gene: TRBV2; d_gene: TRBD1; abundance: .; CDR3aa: CASSEEGQGALGNTIYF; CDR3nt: TGTGCCAGCAGTGAAGAGGGACAGGGGGCGCTGGGAAACACCATATATTTT
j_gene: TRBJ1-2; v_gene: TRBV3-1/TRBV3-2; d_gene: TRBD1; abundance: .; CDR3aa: CASSRGTVGGYTF; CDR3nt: TGTGCCAGCAGCCGAGGGACAGTAGGGGGCTACACCTTC
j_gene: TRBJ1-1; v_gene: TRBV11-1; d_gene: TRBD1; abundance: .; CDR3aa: CASSRWDRANTEAFF; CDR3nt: TGTGCCAGCAGCCGTTGGGACAGGGCGAACACTGAAGCTTTCTTT
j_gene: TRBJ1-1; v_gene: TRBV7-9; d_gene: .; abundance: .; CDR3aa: CASSFSGHLYTEAFF; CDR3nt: TGTGCCAGCAGCTTTAGCGGACACCTATACACTGAAGCTTTCTTT
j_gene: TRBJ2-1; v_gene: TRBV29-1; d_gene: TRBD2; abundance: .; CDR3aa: CSVGGGSYNEQFF; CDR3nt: TGCAGCGTTGGGGGGGGCTCCTACAATGAGCAGTTCTTC
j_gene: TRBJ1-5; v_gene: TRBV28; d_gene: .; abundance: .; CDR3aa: CASSLGGAGNQPQHF; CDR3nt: TGTGCCAGCAGTTTAGGGGGGGCCGGCAATCAGCCCCAGCATTTT
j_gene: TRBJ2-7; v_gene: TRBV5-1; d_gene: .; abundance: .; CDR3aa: CASSLGPGNYEQYF; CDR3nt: TGCGCCAGCAGCTTGGGGCCGGGTAACTACGAGCAGTACTTC
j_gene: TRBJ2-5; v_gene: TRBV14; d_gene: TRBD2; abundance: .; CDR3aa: CASSTWREVQETQYF; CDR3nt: TGTGCCAGCAGTACTTGGCGGGAGGTCCAAGAGACCCAGTACTTC
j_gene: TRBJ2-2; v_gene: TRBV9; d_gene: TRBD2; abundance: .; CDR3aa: CASSVSAGANTGELFF; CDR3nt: TGTGCCAGCAGCGTATCTGCGGGAGCGAACACCGGGGAGCTGTTTTTT
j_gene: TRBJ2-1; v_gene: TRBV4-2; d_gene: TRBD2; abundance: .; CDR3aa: CASSQGLVANEQFF; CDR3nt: TGTGCCAGCAGCCAGGGACTAGTAGCCAATGAGCAGTTCTTC
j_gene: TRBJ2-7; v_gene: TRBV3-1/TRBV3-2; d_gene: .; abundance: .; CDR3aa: CASSQDGYEQYF; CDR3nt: TGTGCCAGCAGCCAAGACGGCTACGAGCAGTACTTC
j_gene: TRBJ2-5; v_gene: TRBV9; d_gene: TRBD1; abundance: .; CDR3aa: CASSADRGSGETQYF; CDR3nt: TGTGCCAGCAGCGCCGACAGGGGCAGCGGAGAGACCCAGTACTTC
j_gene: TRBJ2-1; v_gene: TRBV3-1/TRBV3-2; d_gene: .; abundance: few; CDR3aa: CASGTTVQFF; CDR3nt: TGTGCCAGCGGAACTACCGTGCAGTTCTTC
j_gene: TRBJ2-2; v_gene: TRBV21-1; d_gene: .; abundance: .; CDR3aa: CASSKRCRQGLKTGELFF; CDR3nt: TGTGCCAGCAGCAAGAGGTGCCGACAGGGCTTAAAGACCGGGGAGCTGTTTTTT
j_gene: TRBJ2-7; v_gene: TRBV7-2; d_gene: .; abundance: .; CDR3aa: CASSFPLGTPSYEQYF; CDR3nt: TGTGCCAGCAGCTTCCCCTTGGGGACTCCCTCCTACGAGCAGTACTTC
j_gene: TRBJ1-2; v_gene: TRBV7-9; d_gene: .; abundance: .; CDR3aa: CASSPRGLGRGYTF; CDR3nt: TGTGCCAGCAGTCCCAGGGGTTTGGGACGTGGCTACACCTTC
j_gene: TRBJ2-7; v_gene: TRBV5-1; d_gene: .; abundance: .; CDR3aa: CASSLGDISLSYEQYF; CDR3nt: TGCGCCAGCAGCTTGGGGGACATCTCCCTTTCCTACGAGCAGTACTTC
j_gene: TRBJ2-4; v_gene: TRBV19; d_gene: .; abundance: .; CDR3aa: CASSLSGLAKNIQYF; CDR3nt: TGTGCCAGTAGTTTGAGCGGATTAGCCAAAAACATTCAGTACTTC
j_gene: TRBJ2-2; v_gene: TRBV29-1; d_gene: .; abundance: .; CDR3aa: CSVDSASSSTGELFF; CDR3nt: TGCAGCGTTGATTCGGCTAGTTCGTCCACCGGGGAGCTGTTTTTT
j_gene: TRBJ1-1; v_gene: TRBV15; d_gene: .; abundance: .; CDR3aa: CATSAQGRGEAFF; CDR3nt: TGTGCCACCAGCGCCCAGGGGAGGGGTGAAGCTTTCTTT
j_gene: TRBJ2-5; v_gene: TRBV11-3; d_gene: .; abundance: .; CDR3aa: CASSQGPSGQETQYF; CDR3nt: TGTGCCAGCAGCCAGGGGCCGTCAGGCCAAGAGACCCAGTACTTC
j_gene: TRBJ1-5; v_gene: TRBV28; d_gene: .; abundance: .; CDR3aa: CASKLQETRPQHF; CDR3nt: TGTGCCAGCAAACTACAGGAAACCCGGCCCCAGCATTTT
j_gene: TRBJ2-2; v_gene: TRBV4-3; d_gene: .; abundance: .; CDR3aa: CASSPWPHIVAGELFF; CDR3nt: TGCGCCAGCAGCCCCTGGCCCCATATTGTGGCCGGGGAGCTGTTTTTT
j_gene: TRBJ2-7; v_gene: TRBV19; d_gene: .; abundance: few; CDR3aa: CASSIGWGTYEQYF; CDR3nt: TGTGCCAGTAGTATTGGGTGGGGCACCTACGAGCAGTACTTC
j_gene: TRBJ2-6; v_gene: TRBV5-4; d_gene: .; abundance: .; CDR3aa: CASSPRTDSGANVLTF; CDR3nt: TGTGCCAGCAGCCCGCGGACAGACTCTGGGGCCAACGTCCTGACTTTC
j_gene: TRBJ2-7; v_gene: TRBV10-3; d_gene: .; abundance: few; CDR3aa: CAISKPGDYEQYF; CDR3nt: TGTGCCATCAGCAAACCCGGGGATTACGAGCAGTACTTC
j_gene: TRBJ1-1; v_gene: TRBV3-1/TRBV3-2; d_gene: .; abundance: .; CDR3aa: CASSSGGAFF; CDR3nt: TGTGCCAGCAGCTCCGGGGGAGCTTTCTTT
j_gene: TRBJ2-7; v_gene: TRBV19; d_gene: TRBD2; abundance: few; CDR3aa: CASSLGSGKPYEQYF; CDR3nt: TGTGCCAGTAGTTTAGGAAGCGGGAAACCCTACGAGCAGTACTTC
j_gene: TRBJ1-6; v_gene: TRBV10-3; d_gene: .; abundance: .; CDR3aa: CAISEPRGRYNSPLHF; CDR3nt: TGTGCCATCAGTGAGCCCAGGGGCCGTTATAATTCACCCCTCCACTTT
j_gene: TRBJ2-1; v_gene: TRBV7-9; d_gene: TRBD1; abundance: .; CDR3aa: CASSLVGTRGLDEQFF; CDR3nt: TGTGCCAGCAGCTTAGTTGGTACGAGGGGGCTCGATGAGCAGTTCTTC
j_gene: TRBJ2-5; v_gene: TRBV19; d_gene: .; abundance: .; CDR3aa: CASSIGQVVQETQYF; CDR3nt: TGTGCCAGTAGTATAGGACAGGTTGTCCAAGAGACCCAGTACTTC